This T cell receptor (beta chain) was sequenced in a study of blood T cell repertoires in COVID-19. Overall study context: Donors in the United States, Italy and Spain gave samples during acute or convalescent COVID-19. PBMCs, B-cell-depleted T cells, or T cells were the source of the cDNA or gDNA that made up the material.

Per the original methods: Quantification of nucleated cells was approximated via reference gene primer amplification. TCRdb keeps only in-frame clones here, not all; method: immunoSEQ multiplex PCR. V and J calls and clone size are given by that table; D and trimming were obtained from the DNA. The sample gives under 300,000 clones, roughly three quarters of which show up once; about 4% is in the top ten. V lost 8 bases to trimming and J lost 7 bases, with 11 bases between them. The CDR3 consists of 12 residues. Germline values: CDR1 MDHEN, CDR2 SYDVKM. The chain links TRBV28 to TRBJ1-4; maybe TRBD1 (5 bases). The specimen sequenced was peripheral blood. This clonotype was obtained from a woman aged 40-49 years with active or convalescent COVID-19. The CDR3: CASRRGTEKLFF. CDR3 bases: TGTGCCAGCCGAAGGGGTACTGAAAAACTGTTTTTT.